This TCR beta chain comes out of a study of cytomegalovirus exposure and HLA in healthy donors. Researchers ran the PCR with 60 Vbeta and 13 Jbeta primers. The table came from immunoSEQ multiplex PCR; TCRdb's copy has only in-frame clones and leaves some out. The sample records around 200,000 clones, about 74% being singletons. Study findings and constraints: In most subjects, TCR beta sequences reportedly gave accurate predictions of HLA-A and HLA-B alleles.

In regard to this clone: Its antigen remains unknown.

Sequencing was done on a sample of PBMCs. This TCR derives from a man between 35 and 55 years old in good health and CMV-seronegative.

The CDR3 protein is CASSQVSEYNEQFF. Written as DNA, the CDR3 is TGTGCCAGCAGCCAAGTTTCAGAATACAATGAGCAGTTCTTC. V usage is TRBV4-2 and J usage is TRBJ2-1; unclear D gene. CDR3 length: 14 amino acids. Per germline, CDR1 LGHNA and CDR2 YNFKEQ. V lost 1 base, J lost 4 bases, and 8 bases lay in between.